The entry below gives a single T cell receptor beta chain sequence along with its context. Its antigen is unidentified. This entry is derived from a study of cytotoxic CD8 clonotypes in ibrutinib-treated CLL. From germline, CDR1 is KGHSH and CDR2 LQKENI. Trimming shortened V by 3 bases and J by 2 bases, and 10 bases separated the two germline ends. The CDR3 covers 14 residues. Whole-study results and caveats: Rare overall, public clonotypes shrank or held steady under therapy.

A 1 in 200,000 to 1 in 1 million T cell depth was the sequencing target. The data were produced by immunoSEQ multiplex PCR, yet TCRdb's version contains in-frame clones alone and is incomplete. The table has almost 250,000 clones, 70% seen once; the top ten hold 15% to 19%. The TCR originated in a human donor with chronic lymphocytic leukemia. Sequenced here: PBMCs, sampled after 24 months of ibrutinib treatment. The chain has TRBV18 and TRBJ1-1; D is unresolved. The CDR3, as DNA: TGTGCCAGCTCACCGGCGCGGGGAAACACTGAAGCTTTCTTT. Translated, it gives CASSPARGNTEAFF.